This record looks at one T cell receptor (beta chain) sequence and its context. Antigen: not known. The sample is drawn from a study of T cell responses to AZD1222 COVID-19 vaccine. V lost 4 bases to trimming and J lost 3 bases; unmatched junction nucleotides: 10. CDR1 is SGHRS and CDR2 is YFSETQ in the germline V gene. CDR3 length: 16 amino acids. Data came from immunoSEQ multiplex PCR; TCRdb stores just in-frame clones and leaves some out. The sample has roughly 140,000 clones, roughly 88% seen once. Overall study findings and caveats: Among AZD1222 vaccinees, only 5 to 7 were seropositive at baseline.

Source: peripheral blood, taken 28 days after the second AZD1222 dose. The rearrangement uses TRBV5-1 and TRBJ2-5; 9 nucleotides line up with TRBD2. This receptor was obtained from an adult who received the AZD1222 COVID-19 vaccine. The CDR3 DNA sequence: TGCGCCAGCAGCGTAGGGGCGTCTAGCGGGAAAGAGACCCAGTACTTC. This translates into CASSVGASSGKETQYF.